This T cell receptor (beta chain) stems from a study of control samples from healthy donors and cancer patients. Germline loops: CDR1 MNHEY, CDR2 SVGAGI. This CDR3 spans 12 amino acids. With V trimmed by 7 bases and J by 6 bases, 3 bases remained unmatched. Assay used: immunoSEQ multiplex PCR; TCRdb lists only in-frame clones, some missing. Of 120,000 or so clones listed, 70% to 90% are singletons. This clone was seen once. V and J are TRBV6-5 and TRBJ1-1; 9 bases match TRBD1. This TCR was recovered from a man aged 60 to 69 in good health. Sequenced sample: blood. The CDR3 DNA sequence: TGTGCCAGCACTACAGGGGGCTCTGAAGCTTTCTTT. Its protein product is CASTTGGSEAFF.